Listed below are T cell receptor beta chains from one sample, sequenced in a study of chemoradiotherapy in HPV16-positive cancers. The repertoire was sequenced with immunoSEQ multiplex PCR; TCRdb's copy has only in-frame clones and lacks some. The sample has around 12,000 clones; 63% are singletons. The specimen was collected from a patient who underwent chemoradiotherapy. The receptors stem from a human donor with HPV-associated anogenital cancer. CDR3s include the opening cysteine and the closing phenylalanine or tryptophan. Each record gives: V gene, D gene, clone size, J gene, CDR3 protein, CDR3 DNA. D genes are given only for firm matches. Clone size, where shown, is once, few, many, or a class for clones that have expanded.

>TRBV4-1|TRBD2|-|TRBJ2-3
CASSQDRWLAGEDTQYF
TGCGCCAGCAGCCAAGATAGGTGGCTAGCGGGGGAAGATACGCAGTATTTT
>TRBV5-1|-|few|TRBJ1-3
CASSLAPIDSGNTIYF
TGCGCCAGCAGCTTGGCCCCCATTGACTCTGGAAACACCATATATTTT
>TRBV7-2|TRBD1|few|TRBJ1-1
CASSLGLDRGTEAFF
TGTGCCAGCAGCTTAGGATTGGACAGGGGCACTGAAGCTTTCTTT
>TRBV5-1|-|-|TRBJ2-1
CASSFRPGSPYNEQFF
TGCGCCAGCAGCTTCAGGCCGGGATCCCCTTACAATGAGCAGTTCTTC
>TRBV6-5|-|-|TRBJ1-2
CASSRRESGYTF
TGTGCCAGCAGTCGGCGAGAGTCGGGCTACACCTTC
>TRBV5-4|-|-|TRBJ1-2
CASSVDTGNYGYTF
TGTGCCAGCAGCGTAGATACTGGGAACTATGGCTACACCTTC
>TRBV4-2|-|few|TRBJ2-7
CASSQRSTGYEQYF
TGTGCCAGCAGCCAACGTAGTACAGGGTACGAGCAGTACTTC
>TRBV30|-|-|TRBJ2-5
CAWSEPPQETQYF
TGTGCCTGGAGCGAACCACCCCAAGAGACCCAGTACTTC
>TRBV2|TRBD1|-|TRBJ2-1
CASSQLGQFAYNEQFF
TGTGCCAGCAGTCAACTGGGACAGTTTGCCTACAATGAGCAGTTCTTC
>TRBV4-2|TRBD1|-|TRBJ2-7
CASSQITGTGVYEQYF
TGTGCCAGCAGCCAGATTACCGGGACAGGGGTCTACGAGCAGTACTTC
>TRBV10-2|-|-|TRBJ2-2
CASTEKGGWDTGELFF
TGCGCCAGCACCGAGAAGGGGGGATGGGACACCGGGGAGCTGTTTTTT
>TRBV7-8|-|-|TRBJ2-2
CASSSDRFHPNTGELFF
TGTGCCAGCAGCTCCGACAGGTTCCATCCGAACACCGGGGAGCTGTTTTTT
>TRBV28|-|-|TRBJ1-1
CASSPQGLSTEAFF
TGTGCCAGCAGTCCACAGGGCCTTAGCACTGAAGCTTTCTTT
>TRBV18|TRBD2|-|TRBJ2-7
CASSPVVGRGDGTYEQYF
TGTGCCAGCTCACCCGTGGTGGGACGGGGGGACGGTACCTACGAGCAGTACTTC
>TRBV28|-|-|TRBJ2-6
CASSSSGSAGANVLTF
TGTGCCAGCAGTTCGTCAGGGTCGGCTGGGGCCAACGTCCTAACTTTC
>TRBV7-2|TRBD1|-|TRBJ1-2
CASSFQGAGGYTF
TGTGCCAGCAGCTTTCAGGGGGCTGGTGGCTACACCTTC
>TRBV5-6|TRBD2|-|TRBJ2-7
CAGTRGAGAYEQYF
TGTGCCGGGACGCGGGGGGCCGGGGCCTACGAGCAGTACTTC
>TRBV20-1|-|-|TRBJ1-1
CSARGDTEAFF
TGCAGTGCTAGAGGGGACACTGAAGCTTTCTTT
>TRBV7-9|-|-|TRBJ2-2
CASSLIGTVGELFF
TGTGCCAGCAGCTTAATCGGAACAGTCGGGGAGCTGTTTTTT
>TRBV27|-|-|TRBJ1-5
CASSLAGMGQPQHF
TGTGCCAGCAGTTTAGCAGGGATGGGTCAGCCCCAGCATTTT
>TRBV30|-|few|TRBJ1-2
CAWSVNAYGYTF
TGTGCCTGGAGTGTAAATGCGTATGGCTACACCTTC
>TRBV2|-|-|TRBJ1-6
CASTTEKNNNSPLHF
TGTGCCAGCACTACAGAGAAAAACAATAATTCACCCCTCCACTTT
>TRBV9|-|-|TRBJ2-5
CASSSTRGGETQYF
TGTGCCAGCAGCTCTACGAGGGGAGGAGAGACCCAGTACTTC
>TRBV30|-|few|TRBJ1-2
CAWSQVNYGYTF
TGTGCCTGGTCACAGGTAAACTATGGCTACACCTTC
>TRBV2|-|-|TRBJ1-6
CASSEWASYNSPLHF
TGTGCCAGCAGTGAATGGGCCTCTTATAATTCACCCCTCCACTTT
>TRBV5-4|-|few|TRBJ1-1
CASSLEGTEAFF
TGTGCCAGCAGCTTGGAAGGGACTGAAGCTTTCTTT
>TRBV29-1|TRBD2|-|TRBJ2-1
CSAERRGGMYNEQFF
TGCAGCGCGGAGAGGCGGGGGGGCATGTACAATGAGCAGTTCTTC
>TRBV29-1|TRBD1|-|TRBJ1-5
CSVEPRDRGVSHRNQPQHF
TGCAGCGTTGAACCCCGGGACAGGGGAGTATCACATCGTAATCAGCCCCAGCATTTT
>TRBV6-5|-|few|TRBJ1-2
CASSYGGPFYGYTF
TGTGCCAGCAGTTATGGGGGACCCTTCTATGGCTACACCTTC
>TRBV9|TRBD1|-|TRBJ2-1
CASSGTGVEQFF
TGTGCCAGCAGCGGAACAGGGGTCGAGCAGTTCTTC
>TRBV27|-|-|TRBJ1-6
CASSNWGGDNSPLHF
TGTGCCAGCAGCAACTGGGGGGGAGATAATTCACCCCTCCACTTT
>TRBV7-9|-|-|TRBJ1-3
CASSSNLSGNTIYF
TGTGCCAGCAGCTCGAACCTCTCTGGAAACACCATATATTTT
>TRBV9|-|-|TRBJ1-5
CASSAYSGVNQPQHF
TGTGCCAGCAGCGCTTATTCCGGAGTCAATCAGCCCCAGCATTTT
>TRBV5-1|-|-|TRBJ2-5
CASSLGSETQYF
TGCGCCAGCAGCTTGGGCTCCGAGACCCAGTACTTC
>TRBV5-4|TRBD1|-|TRBJ2-1
CASSLGTGLYNEQFF
TGTGCCAGCAGCTTAGGGACAGGGCTGTACAATGAGCAGTTCTTC
>TRBV2|-|-|TRBJ2-1
CASSVNNEQFF
TGTGCCAGCAGCGTCAACAATGAGCAGTTCTTC
>TRBV25-1|TRBD1|-|TRBJ1-1
CASSATGGITEAFF
TGTGCCAGCAGTGCGACAGGGGGTATCACTGAAGCTTTCTTT
>TRBV7-2|-|few|TRBJ2-2
CASSSSGSGELFF
TGTGCCAGCAGCTCCTCAGGTTCCGGGGAGCTGTTTTTT
>TRBV15|-|-|TRBJ2-2
CATSIQGNTGELFF
TGTGCCACCAGCATACAGGGGAACACCGGGGAGCTGTTTTTT
>TRBV14|-|once|TRBJ1-1
CASSQSFSIFRGYAENTEAFF
TGTGCCAGCAGCCAATCGTTCAGTATTTTCAGGGGATACGCTGAGAACACTGAAGCTTTCTTT
>TRBV7-2|TRBD1|-|TRBJ1-1
CASSLSRGPGTEAFF
TGTGCCAGCAGCTTGAGCAGGGGGCCGGGCACTGAAGCTTTCTTT
>TRBV5-4|-|-|TRBJ1-1
CASSLETDSKAFF
TGTGCCAGCAGCTTGGAAACGGACTCTAAAGCTTTCTTT
>TRBV28|TRBD2|-|TRBJ2-5
CASSLNTDSGGARAETQYF
TGTGCCAGCAGTTTAAATACCGATAGCGGGGGGGCCCGGGCCGAGACCCAGTACTTC
>TRBV27|TRBD1|-|TRBJ1-1
CASSWTGARTEAFF
TGTGCCAGCAGTTGGACAGGGGCCCGCACTGAAGCTTTCTTT
>TRBV5-1|TRBD1|-|TRBJ2-7
CASSLGQGESEQYF
TGCGCCAGCAGCTTGGGACAGGGAGAAAGCGAGCAGTACTTC
>TRBV7-2|-|few|TRBJ2-2
CASSLRGRDTGELFF
TGTGCCAGCAGCTTAAGAGGCAGAGACACCGGGGAGCTGTTTTTT
>TRBV2|-|-|TRBJ1-5
CASSELRDPGGTQHF
TGTGCCAGCAGTGAACTCCGCGACCCCGGCGGGACCCAGCATTTT
>TRBV7-2|-|-|TRBJ1-4
CASSPGLGFATNEKLFF
TGTGCCAGCAGCCCAGGACTTGGATTCGCAACTAATGAAAAACTGTTTTTT
>TRBV2|-|-|TRBJ2-7
CASRTASQQYF
TGTGCCAGCCGGACAGCTTCCCAGCAGTACTTC
>TRBV28|-|-|TRBJ2-3
CASSLGGAGADTQYF
TGTGCCAGCAGTTTAGGGGGGGCGGGCGCAGATACGCAGTATTTT
>TRBV5-6|-|-|TRBJ1-6
CASSLGTGVLDSPLHF
TGTGCCAGCAGCTTGGGTACAGGTGTGCTGGATTCACCCCTCCACTTT
>TRBV5-1|TRBD1|-|TRBJ1-2
CASSSMDRAHGYTF
TGCGCCAGCAGCTCCATGGACAGGGCCCATGGCTACACCTTC
>TRBV28|TRBD1|-|TRBJ1-6
CASSLWAGGGPNSPLHF
TGTGCCAGCAGTTTATGGGCAGGGGGTGGCCCTAATTCACCCCTCCACTTT
>TRBV9|-|-|TRBJ2-3
CASSVGDTQYF
TGTGCCAGCAGCGTAGGAGATACGCAGTATTTT
>TRBV2|TRBD1|few|TRBJ1-5
CASSDRTGIQPQHF
TGTGCCAGCAGTGACCGGACAGGGATTCAGCCCCAGCATTTT
>TRBV28|-|few|TRBJ1-5
CASSYVDSGNQPQHF
TGTGCCAGCAGTTACGTCGACAGCGGCAATCAGCCCCAGCATTTT
>TRBV5-1|-|-|TRBJ2-7
CASSLENYEQYF
TGCGCCAGCAGCTTAGAGAACTACGAGCAGTACTTC
>TRBV18|-|few|TRBJ1-5
CASSLRDSGQPQHF
TGTGCCAGCTCACTACGGGACTCGGGACAGCCCCAGCATTTT
>TRBV2|-|-|TRBJ1-2
CASISLGASLNYGYTF
TGTGCCAGCATATCTTTAGGCGCAAGCCTTAACTATGGCTACACCTTC